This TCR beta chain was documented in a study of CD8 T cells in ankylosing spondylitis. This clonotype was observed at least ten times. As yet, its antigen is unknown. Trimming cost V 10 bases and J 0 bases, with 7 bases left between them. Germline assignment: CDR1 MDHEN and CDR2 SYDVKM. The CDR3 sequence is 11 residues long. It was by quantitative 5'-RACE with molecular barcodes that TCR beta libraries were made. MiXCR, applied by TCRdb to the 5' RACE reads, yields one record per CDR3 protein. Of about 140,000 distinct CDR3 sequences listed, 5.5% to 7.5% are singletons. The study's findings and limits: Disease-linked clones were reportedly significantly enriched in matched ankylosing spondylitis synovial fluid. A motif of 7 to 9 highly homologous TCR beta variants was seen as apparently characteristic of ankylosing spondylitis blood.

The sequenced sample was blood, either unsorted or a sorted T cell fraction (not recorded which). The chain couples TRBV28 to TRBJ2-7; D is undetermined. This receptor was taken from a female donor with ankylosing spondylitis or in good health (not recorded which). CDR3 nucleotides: TGTGCCACCGACAACTCCTACGAGCAGTACTTC. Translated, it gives CATDNSYEQYF.